A selection of T cell receptor beta chains follows, all from one sample in a study of T cell responses to AZD1222 COVID-19 vaccine. Sequencing used immunoSEQ multiplex PCR; TCRdb keeps in-frame clones, though not all of them. Of some 140,000 clones detected, roughly 90% appear once; the ten largest clones hold just over 3%. The source was peripheral blood, collected on day 0 of AZD1222 vaccination. The origin of the receptors is an adult in good health. The CDR3 runs from the conserved cysteine through the conserved F or W. A D gene is named only where the DNA matches it firmly. Size tells how often a clone was seen (once, few, many) or the class of an expanded clone, and some rows leave it out.

size,D,V,J,DNA,CDR3
NA,TRBD1,TRBV5-1,TRBJ2-7,TGCGCCAGCAGCTTGGGACAGGGGTATTACGAGCAGTACTTC,CASSLGQGYYEQYF
NA,NA,TRBV7-2,TRBJ2-1,TGTGCCAGCAGCTCCAGGGGACTACCCTACAATGAGCAGTTCTTC,CASSSRGLPYNEQFF
NA,NA,TRBV14,TRBJ2-7,TGTGCCAGCAAGCGTCGAGGGAGCTCCTACGAGCAGTACTTC,CASKRRGSSYEQYF
NA,NA,TRBV30,TRBJ1-4,TGTGCCTGGGGAGGCGAAGGGCTGTTTTTT,CAWGGEGLFF
NA,TRBD1,TRBV5-1,TRBJ2-5,TGCGCCAGCAGCTGGTCCGGGACAGGGGAAGAGACCCAGTACTTC,CASSWSGTGEETQYF
NA,TRBD2,TRBV3-1/TRBV3-2,TRBJ2-7,TGTGCCAGCAGCCTACTAGCGGTCTTACCCTACGAGCAGTACTTC,CASSLLAVLPYEQYF
NA,TRBD2,TRBV11-3,TRBJ2-1,TGTGCCAGCAGCTTAGAGGCAGGAAGGGAGGGCAATGAGCAGTTCTTC,CASSLEAGREGNEQFF
NA,TRBD2,TRBV29-1,TRBJ2-3,TGCAGCGTTGAAGACTCTAGCGGGAGAGTGGGAGATACGCAGTATTTT,CSVEDSSGRVGDTQYF
NA,NA,TRBV6-5,TRBJ2-3,TGTGCCACCGGAGGGGGACATAGCACAGATACGCAGTATTTT,CATGGGHSTDTQYF
NA,NA,TRBV19,TRBJ1-3,TGTGCCAGTAGTATCCGGGGTAACGACAACACCATATATTTT,CASSIRGNDNTIYF
NA,TRBD2,TRBV19,TRBJ2-3,TGTGCCAGTTCTCCGGGACTAGCGGCCCCGAATACAGATACGCAGTATTTT,CASSPGLAAPNTDTQYF
NA,TRBD1,TRBV6-5,TRBJ1-5,TGTGCCAGCAATAAGGACAGGGGTCCGAATCAGCCCCAGCATTTT,CASNKDRGPNQPQHF
NA,NA,TRBV28,TRBJ1-5,TGTGCCAGCAGCCCAACGTTGGGGTCCAGTCAGCCCCAGCATTTT,CASSPTLGSSQPQHF
NA,NA,TRBV28,TRBJ2-5,TGTGCCAGCACCCTTTATGGGCGGGCGAACCAAGAGACCCAGTACTTC,CASTLYGRANQETQYF
NA,TRBD1,TRBV4-3,TRBJ2-5,TGCGCCAGCAGTCATGGGACAGGGCATGAGGAGACCCAGTACTTC,CASSHGTGHEETQYF
NA,NA,TRBV18,TRBJ1-4,TGTGCCAGCTCCCCGGACAGTTCTAATGAAAAACTGTTTTTT,CASSPDSSNEKLFF
once,TRBD2,TRBV25-1,TRBJ2-7,TGTGCCAGCAGTGCCGACTCAGGTATTAGCGGGAGCGAGCAGTACTTC,CASSADSGISGSEQYF
NA,NA,TRBV7-3,TRBJ2-7,TGTGCCAGCAGCCCCCAAGGGTTCTCCTACGAGCAGTACTTC,CASSPQGFSYEQYF
NA,TRBD1,TRBV28,TRBJ1-4,TGTGCCAGCAGTTTTTGGGGACAGAGAAATGAAAAACTGTTTTTT,CASSFWGQRNEKLFF
NA,NA,TRBV9,TRBJ2-5,TGTGCCAGCAGCAGGGCGGATTGGGTTGAGACCCAGTACTTC,CASSRADWVETQYF
NA,TRBD1,TRBV25-1,TRBJ2-7,TGTGCCAGCAGTCACGACAGGGCCTTCGCCTACGAGCAGTACTTC,CASSHDRAFAYEQYF
few,NA,TRBV9,TRBJ1-2,TGTGCCAGCAGCAAAGGAGGGGCGGAGGCTAACTATGGCTACACCTTC,CASSKGGAEANYGYTF
NA,TRBD2,TRBV27,TRBJ2-5,TGTGCCAGCAGTAGGACTAGCGGGAGGGCCATCCAGTACTTC,CASSRTSGRAIQYF
NA,TRBD2,TRBV2,TRBJ2-7,TGTGCCAGCAGCCGGGGACTAGCGGGAGGGGCCGATGAGCAGTACTTC,CASSRGLAGGADEQYF
NA,TRBD2,TRBV6-1,TRBJ2-1,TGTGCCAGCAGTGAAGCGCGGGCTAGCGGGAGACATGAGCAGTTCTTC,CASSEARASGRHEQFF
NA,NA,TRBV30,TRBJ1-1,TGTGCCTGGAGTCATCCCCAGAGAGAAGCTTTCTTT,CAWSHPQREAFF
NA,TRBD1,TRBV11-2,TRBJ1-3,TGTGCCAGCAGCTTAGTGCCCAACAGGGGGCCTGGAAACACCATATATTTT,CASSLVPNRGPGNTIYF
NA,TRBD1,TRBV6-2/TRBV6-3,TRBJ2-7,TGTGCCAGCAGTTCACAGGGGTACGAGCAGTACTTC,CASSSQGYEQYF
NA,NA,TRBV11-2,TRBJ1-2,TGTGCCAGCAGCTGGGCGGGGACTTCCCAAGGCTACACCTTC,CASSWAGTSQGYTF